These 26 T cell receptor beta chains were sequenced from one sample in a study of cytomegalovirus exposure and HLA in healthy donors. Primers included in the PCR were 60 Vbeta and 13 Jbeta primers. Here immunoSEQ multiplex PCR was the method, and the copy in TCRdb shows in-frame clones only, minus some. This table holds about 210,000 clones, about 85% found once. Material for sequencing was PBMCs. All receptors derive from a male donor in good health and CMV-seropositive.

The genes are TRBV7-9 and TRBJ1-1; 8 bases map to TRBD1. Germline lookup yields CDR1 SEHNR and CDR2 FQNEAQ (reference sequence). Trimming took 5 bases from V and 1 from J; bases not matched to a gene: 3. The CDR3 consists of 14 residues. The CDR3 here is CASSQGAQNTEAFF. CDR3 nucleotides: TGTGCCAGCAGCCAGGGGGCCCAGAACACTGAAGCTTTCTTT.

The V call is TRBV7-2, the J call TRBJ1-5, with D tentatively TRBD1 (5 bases). The V and J ends lost 3 bases and 11 bases respectively, with 17 bases between them. This CDR3 is built from 14 residues. Germline V gene sequence: CDR1 SGHTA, CDR2 FQGNSA. The CDR3 DNA reads as TGTGCCAGCAGCTTTGGGGGATCCGCGGGGTCCCAGCATTTT. Translation: CASSFGGSAGSQHF.

The rearrangement uses TRBV9 and TRBJ2-3; 8 bases align to TRBD2. The CDR3 length is 14 residues. Germline CDR1 and CDR2: SGDLS and YYNGEE. V shed 7 bases and J 2 bases; nucleotides not matched to a gene: 6. The CDR3 loop is CASRGGALTDTQYF. The CDR3 DNA reads TGTGCCAGCCGGGGGGGAGCGCTCACAGATACGCAGTATTTT.

The table lists this clone with a count of one. The J gene is TRBJ2-1, the V gene TRBV4-2, with TRBD2 matching 9 bases. J gave up 4 bases and V 1 base, and 11 bases lay outside the gene matches. The CDR3 extends over 18 amino acids. Germline V lookup: CDR1 LGHNA, CDR2 YNFKEQ. The CDR3 reads CASSQVTLGTSTYNEQFF. CDR3 sequence (DNA): TGTGCCAGCAGCCAAGTTACGTTAGGGACTAGCACGTACAATGAGCAGTTCTTC.

This clone was seen a handful of times. The V call is TRBV6-4, the J call TRBJ2-6, with D maybe TRBD2 (5 bases). From germline, CDR1 is MRHNA and CDR2 SNTAGT. This CDR3 has 14 amino acids. V gave up 7 bases and J gave up 2 bases, with 9 bases separating them. The CDR3 coding sequence is TGTGCCAGCATGCCGGGAACTGGGGCCAACGTCCTGACTTTC. Its translation is CASMPGTGANVLTF.

The V gene is TRBV27, the J gene TRBJ2-5; D possibly corresponds to TRBD2 (7 bases). V was cut by 2 bases and J by 4 bases, with 20 bases left in between. Germline V gene data show CDR1 as MNHEY and CDR2 as SMNVEV (reference sequence). This CDR3 region has 17 residues. This CDR3 reads CASSLEGGGRVGETQYF. The CDR3 DNA reads as TGTGCCAGCAGTTTAGAGGGGGGGGGAAGGGTAGGAGAGACCCAGTACTTC.

This chain joins TRBV4-2 and TRBJ2-2; possibly TRBD1 for D (5 bases). This CDR3 is built from 16 residues. Germline CDR1 and CDR2: LGHNA and YNFKEQ. The V end lost 2 bases, the J end lost 1 base, and 11 bases lay between the germline ends. The CDR3: CASSQYPDRNTGELFF. The CDR3, as DNA: TGTGCCAGCAGCCAATACCCCGACAGGAACACCGGGGAGCTGTTTTTT.

This clone has only one observation. The chain combines TRBV30 with TRBJ2-5; D is possibly TRBD1 (6 bases). The ends were cut back, 3 bases at V and 4 bases at J, with 6 bases in the middle. The CDR3 consists of 11 residues. The germline gives CDR1 GTSNPN, CDR2 SVGIG (reference sequence). The CDR3 nucleotides read TGTGCCTGGAGGGACAGAGAGACCCAGTACTTC. Protein sequence: CAWRDRETQYF.

This rearrangement joins TRBV18 to TRBJ2-3, with 9 bases identical to TRBD2. Unmatched junction bases numbered 9, after V lost 3 bases and J lost 5 bases. The CDR3 runs 16 residues. Germline CDR1 reads KGHSH; CDR2 reads LQKENI. CDR3: CASSPQRGAPGDTQYF. As DNA, the CDR3 is TGTGCCAGCTCACCGCAGCGGGGGGCCCCAGGAGATACGCAGTATTTT. Combining the CDR3 with reference TRBV18 and TRBJ2-3 gives the whole variable domain NAGVMQNPRHLVRRRGQEARLRCSPMKGHSHVYWYRQLPEEGLKFMVYLQKENIIDESGMPKERFSAEFPKEGPSILRIQQVVRGDSAAYFCASSPQRGAPGDTQYFGPGTRLTVL.

This chain joins TRBV5-6 and TRBJ2-7, with D possibly being TRBD2 (6 bases). Germline loops: CDR1 SGHDT, CDR2 YYEEEE. Trimming took off 2 bases at V and 4 bases at J, with 16 bases between the two ends. The CDR3 runs to 15 residues. The chain's CDR3 is CASSLSGGVSYEQYF. CDR3 DNA: TGTGCCAGCAGCTTATCCGGGGGAGTCAGTTACGAGCAGTACTTC.

By share, this clone counts as medium-sized (0.01 to 0.1%). The V call is TRBV25-1, the J call TRBJ1-2; 7 nucleotides agree with TRBD1. The V segment lost 6 bases and the J segment 7 bases; nucleotides outside the gene matches: 5. The CDR3 has 12 amino acids. Germline-derived CDR1 and CDR2 are MGHDK and SYGVNS. The CDR3 spells CASRATGIGYTF. The CDR3 DNA sequence: TGTGCCAGCAGGGCGACAGGGATTGGCTACACCTTC.

The J gene is TRBJ2-7, the V gene TRBV4-3, with 9 positions matching TRBD2. Trimming removed 0 bases from V and 1 base from J; junction bases left unmatched: 4. The CDR3 length is 16 residues. Per the germline V gene, CDR1 is LGHNA and CDR2 is YSLEER. In nucleotides, the CDR3 is TGCGCCAGCAGCCAAGACACTAGCGGGTGGTCCTACGAGCAGTACTTC. This codes for CASSQDTSGWSYEQYF.

A few counts support this clone. The chain has TRBV29-1 and TRBJ1-2; 8 bases agree with TRBD1. Unmatched junction bases numbered 4, after V lost 3 bases and J lost 4 bases. Germline V gives CDR1 SQVTM, CDR2 ANQGSEA. This CDR3 has 13 amino acids. The CDR3 DNA reads TGCAGCGTTGAGGGACAGGCGGCCTATGGCTACACCTTC. This codes for CSVEGQAAYGYTF.

This sequence joins TRBV27 and TRBJ2-2, with D unresolved. The germline V and J ends were trimmed by 3 bases and 4 bases, with 12 bases remaining between them. The CDR3 spans 15 residues. CDR1 and CDR2 (germline): MNHEY, SMNVEV (reference sequence). The CDR3 nucleotides are TGTGCCAGCAGTTTCGATCTCGACTCCACCGGGGAGCTGTTTTTT. As protein: CASSFDLDSTGELFF.

V gene TRBV7-9 combines with J gene TRBJ2-3; TRBD1 might be the D (6 bases). Germline CDR1 and CDR2: SEHNR and FQNEAQ (reference sequence). V lost 0 bases and J 1 base, leaving 14 bases between the germline ends. The CDR3 is 17 residues long. This CDR3 reads CASSLAVGTPGTDTQYF. As DNA, the CDR3 is TGTGCCAGCAGCTTAGCGGTAGGGACACCCGGCACAGATACGCAGTATTTT.

This chain links TRBV27 with TRBJ1-4; D possibly corresponds to TRBD1 (6 bases). Germline CDR1 reads MNHEY; CDR2 reads SMNVEV (reference sequence). This CDR3 is built from 15 residues. V was trimmed by 4 bases and J by 6 bases, leaving 15 bases between them. Written as DNA, the CDR3 is TGTGCCAGCAGTTCCCCTTTCGGGGGGCATGAAAAACTGTTTTTT. Translating gives CASSSPFGGHEKLFF. Variable domain in full (rest from reference TRBV27 and TRBJ1-4): EAQVTQNPRYLITVTGKKLTVTCSQNMNHEYMSWYRQDPGLGLRQIYYSMNVEVTDKGDVPEGYKVSRKEKRNFPLILESPSPNQTSLYFCASSSPFGGHEKLFFGSGTQLSVL.

To note about this clone: Compared with germline, one end of the junction differs, possibly owing to a read error. V usage is TRBV7-6 and J usage is TRBJ2-1; TRBD1 aligns across 9 bases. Germline V gene data show CDR1 as SGHVS and CDR2 as FNYEAQ. The CDR3 runs 14 residues. Here the CDR3 reads CASSPLGQGNEQFF. In DNA, the CDR3 is TGTGCTAGCAGCCCTCTCGGACAGGGGAATGAGCAGTTCTTC.

The rearrangement uses TRBV11-1 and TRBJ2-3; 10 bases match TRBD1. J gave up 0 bases and V 6 bases, and 3 bases lay outside the gene matches. Germline lookup yields CDR1 SGHAT and CDR2 FQDESV (reference sequence). CDR3 size: 15 residues. CDR3 nucleotide sequence: TGTGCCAGCAGTCGGACAGGGGGAAGCACAGATACGCAGTATTTT. Encoded protein: CASSRTGGSTDTQYF.

V and J are TRBV30 and TRBJ2-2; D gene unclear. The V gene's germline CDR1 is GTSNPN and CDR2 SVGIG (reference sequence). The CDR3 sequence is 13 residues long. The V end lost 0 bases, the J end lost 4 bases, and 6 bases lay between the germline ends. CDR3 loop: CAWSVTTTGELFF. The CDR3 DNA reads as TGTGCCTGGAGTGTAACTACCACCGGGGAGCTGTTTTTT.

This rearrangement joins TRBV7-8 to TRBJ1-5; D possibly corresponds to TRBD1 (6 bases). V gave up 5 bases and J gave up 3 bases, with 17 bases separating them. This CDR3 comprises 16 residues. Per the germline V gene, CDR1 is SGHVS and CDR2 is FQNEAQ. The CDR3 sequence: CASSSGGAGYNQPQHF. In DNA form, the CDR3 reads TGTGCCAGCAGCAGTGGGGGGGCAGGATACAATCAGCCCCAGCATTTT.

The chain employs TRBV19 and TRBJ1-2; a possible D gene is TRBD1 (5 bases). The CDR3 covers 14 residues. From germline, CDR1 is LNHDA and CDR2 SQIVND (reference sequence). V gave up 0 bases and J gave up 7 bases, with 12 bases separating them. The CDR3 spells CASSIDQGSIGYTF. CDR3 nucleotides: TGTGCCAGTAGTATAGATCAGGGATCCATTGGCTACACCTTC. Full variable domain (remainder filled in from reference TRBV19 and TRBJ1-2): DGGITQSPKYLFRKEGQNVTLSCEQNLNHDAMYWYRQDPGQGLRLIYYSQIVNDFQKGDIAEGYSVSREKKESFPLTVTSAQKNPTAFYLCASSIDQGSIGYTFGSGTRLTVV.

CDR3 sequence reads: CAARGNLNYEQYF. DNA for the CDR3: TGTGCCGCAAGGGGCAACCTGAACTACGAGCAGTACTTC. V and J are TRBV2 and TRBJ2-7; weak D call: TRBD1 (5 bases). The CDR3 runs 13 residues. Trimming cost V 11 bases and J 3 bases, with 17 bases left between them. CDR1 SNHLY and CDR2 FYNNEI come from the germline V gene.

The rearrangement joins TRBV27 to TRBJ1-2, with a weak D call TRBD1 (5 bases). The CDR3 totals 13 residues. The germline CDR1 and CDR2 sequences are MNHEY and SMNVEV (reference sequence). With 5 bases removed from V and 4 bases from J, the gap between germline ends came to 11 bases. In DNA, the CDR3 is TGTGCCAGCAGTCCTACAGGAATCTATGGCTACACCTTC. It codes for CASSPTGIYGYTF.

This clone came up a few times. The J gene is TRBJ2-3, the V gene TRBV9; D perhaps matches TRBD2 (6 bases). The germline gives CDR1 SGDLS, CDR2 YYNGEE. This CDR3 contains 15 residues. V dropped 3 bases and J dropped 2 bases, with 13 bases sitting between them. The CDR3 region is CASSGSGHPTDTQYF. The CDR3 coding sequence is TGTGCCAGCAGCGGTAGCGGACATCCCACAGATACGCAGTATTTT.

J is TRBJ1-1 and V is TRBV10-3, with D perhaps matching TRBD1 (5 bases). This CDR3 is 14 amino acids long. Germline assignment: CDR1 ENHRY and CDR2 SYGVKD. The germline V and J ends were trimmed by 4 bases and 4 bases, with 13 bases remaining between them. CDR3 sequence (DNA): TGTGCCATCAGTGTCACAGGTTCAGCCACTGAAGCTTTCTTT. Its protein is CAISVTGSATEAFF.

The V gene is TRBV30, the J gene TRBJ1-4; 8 bases are shared with TRBD1. CDR1 is GTSNPN, CDR2 SVGIG, per germline (reference sequence). J gave up 7 bases and V 6 bases, and 4 bases lay outside the gene matches. This CDR3 spans 12 amino acids. The CDR3 DNA reads as TGTGCCTGCCGCGACAGGGGTGAAAAACTGTTTTTT. This encodes CACRDRGEKLFF.